The 2 T cell receptor beta chains in this list originate from one sample, sequenced in a study of identical twins. TCRdb passed the 5' RACE reads through MiXCR, listing each CDR3 protein once. The sample has 270,000 or so distinct CDR3 sequences, around 8.3% seen once. The sample also formed part of further work on yellow fever vaccine responses in identical twins.

The specimen was CD8+ T cells sorted from blood. The receptors come from a young woman in good health.

The sample holds one count of this clonotype. Here the CDR3 reads CASSSGLEGVADTQYF. The CDR3 region has the DNA TGTGCCAGCAGTTCTGGCCTAGAGGGAGTTGCAGATACGCAGTATTTT. This chain connects TRBV12-3 or TRBV12-4 to TRBJ2-3, with TRBD2 as a possible D gene (5 bases). This CDR3 contains 16 residues. V shed 4 bases and J shed 4 bases, with 18 bases lying between them.

This clonotype was picked up a small number of times. Germline and junction disagree at one end, which may indicate a read error. The V and J genes are TRBV7-9 and TRBJ2-2, with D unresolved. Germline CDR1 is SEHNR and CDR2 is FQNEAQ (reference sequence). The CDR3 runs to 16 residues. This chain's CDR3 is CASILSEVPVAGELFF. The DNA for the CDR3 is TGTGCCAGCATCTTATCCGAGGTCCCCGTGGCCGGGGAGCTGTTTTTT. Variable domain in full (rest from reference TRBV7-9 and TRBJ2-2): DTGVSQNPRHKITKRGQNVTFRCDPISEHNRLYWYRQTLGQGPEFLTYFQNEAQLEKSRLLSDRFSAERPKGSFSTLEIQRTEQGDSAMYLCASILSEVPVAGELFFGEGSRLTVL.